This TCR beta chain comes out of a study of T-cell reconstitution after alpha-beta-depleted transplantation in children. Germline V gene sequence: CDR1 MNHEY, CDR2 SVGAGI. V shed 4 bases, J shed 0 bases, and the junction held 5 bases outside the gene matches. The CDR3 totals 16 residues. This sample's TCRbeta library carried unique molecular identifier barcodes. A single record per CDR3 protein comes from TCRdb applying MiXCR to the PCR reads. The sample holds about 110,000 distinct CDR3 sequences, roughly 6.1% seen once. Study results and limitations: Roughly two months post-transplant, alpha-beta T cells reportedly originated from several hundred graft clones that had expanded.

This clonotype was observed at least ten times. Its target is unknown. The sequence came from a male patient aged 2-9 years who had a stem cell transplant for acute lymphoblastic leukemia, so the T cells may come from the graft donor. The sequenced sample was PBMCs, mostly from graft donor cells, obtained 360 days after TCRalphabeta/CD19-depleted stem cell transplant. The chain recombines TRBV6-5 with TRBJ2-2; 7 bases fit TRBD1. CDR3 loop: CASSSLQGPNTGELFF. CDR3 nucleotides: TGTGCCAGCAGTTCCCTACAGGGGCCGAACACCGGGGAGCTGTTTTTT.